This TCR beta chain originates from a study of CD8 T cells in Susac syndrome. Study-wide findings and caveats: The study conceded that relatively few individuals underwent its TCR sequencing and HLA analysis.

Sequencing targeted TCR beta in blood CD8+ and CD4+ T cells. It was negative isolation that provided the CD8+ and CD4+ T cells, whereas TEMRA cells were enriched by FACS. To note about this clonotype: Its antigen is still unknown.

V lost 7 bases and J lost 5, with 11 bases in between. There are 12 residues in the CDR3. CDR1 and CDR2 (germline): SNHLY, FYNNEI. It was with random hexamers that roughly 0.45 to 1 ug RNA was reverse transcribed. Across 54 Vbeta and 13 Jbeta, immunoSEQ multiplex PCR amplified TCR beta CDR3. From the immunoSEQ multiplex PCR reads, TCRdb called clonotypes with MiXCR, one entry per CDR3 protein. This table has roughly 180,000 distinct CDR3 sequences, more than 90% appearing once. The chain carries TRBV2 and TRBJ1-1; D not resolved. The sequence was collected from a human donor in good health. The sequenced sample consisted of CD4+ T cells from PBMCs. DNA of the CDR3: TGTGCCAGCATTGGGGTGGGTACTGAAGCTTTCTTT. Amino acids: CASIGVGTEAFF.